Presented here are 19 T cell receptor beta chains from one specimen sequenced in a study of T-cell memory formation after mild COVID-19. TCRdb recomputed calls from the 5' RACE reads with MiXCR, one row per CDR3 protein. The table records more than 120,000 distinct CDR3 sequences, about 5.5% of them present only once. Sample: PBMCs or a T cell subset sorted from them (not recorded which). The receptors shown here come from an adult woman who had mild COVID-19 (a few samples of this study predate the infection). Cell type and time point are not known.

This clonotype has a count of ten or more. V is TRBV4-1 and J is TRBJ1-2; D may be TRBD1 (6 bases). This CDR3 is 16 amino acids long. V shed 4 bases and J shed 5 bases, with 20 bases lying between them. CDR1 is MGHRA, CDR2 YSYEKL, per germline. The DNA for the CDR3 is TGCGCCAGCAGCCGCACCGAGGGGGGAAGCGGGTATGGCTACACCTTC. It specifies CASSRTEGGSGYGYTF.

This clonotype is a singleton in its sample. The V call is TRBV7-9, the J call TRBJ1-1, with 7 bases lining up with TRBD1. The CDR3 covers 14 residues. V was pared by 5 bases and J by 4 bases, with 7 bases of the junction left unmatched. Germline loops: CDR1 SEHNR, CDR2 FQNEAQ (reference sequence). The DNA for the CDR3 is TGTGCCAGCAGCCCGGATGGGACAGTCACTGAAGCTTTCTTT. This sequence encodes CASSPDGTVTEAFF. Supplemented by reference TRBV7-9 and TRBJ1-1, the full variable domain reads DTGVSQNPRHKITKRGQNVTFRCDPISEHNRLYWYRQTLGQGPEFLTYFQNEAQLEKSRLLSDRFSAERPKGSFSTLEIQRTEQGDSAMYLCASSPDGTVTEAFFGQGTRLTVV.

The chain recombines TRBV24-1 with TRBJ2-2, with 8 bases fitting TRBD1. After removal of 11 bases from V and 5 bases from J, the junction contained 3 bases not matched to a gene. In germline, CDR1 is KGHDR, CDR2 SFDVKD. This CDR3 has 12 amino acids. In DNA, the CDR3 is TGTGCCATCCGGACAGGGACCGGGGAGCTGTTTTTT. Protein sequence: CAIRTGTGELFF.

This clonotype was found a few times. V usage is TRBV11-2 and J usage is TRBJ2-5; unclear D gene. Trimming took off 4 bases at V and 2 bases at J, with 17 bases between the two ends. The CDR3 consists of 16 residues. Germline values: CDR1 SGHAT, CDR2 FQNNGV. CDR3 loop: CASSYSGPLRQETQYF. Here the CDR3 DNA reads TGTGCCAGCAGCTATTCCGGACCTTTGAGGCAAGAGACCCAGTACTTC.

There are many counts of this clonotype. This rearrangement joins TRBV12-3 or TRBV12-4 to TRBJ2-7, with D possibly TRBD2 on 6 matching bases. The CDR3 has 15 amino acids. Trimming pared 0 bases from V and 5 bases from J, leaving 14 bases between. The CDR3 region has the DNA TGTGCCAGCAGTTTAGCGGGACTGGAAGGGAACGAGCAGTACTTC. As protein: CASSLAGLEGNEQYF.

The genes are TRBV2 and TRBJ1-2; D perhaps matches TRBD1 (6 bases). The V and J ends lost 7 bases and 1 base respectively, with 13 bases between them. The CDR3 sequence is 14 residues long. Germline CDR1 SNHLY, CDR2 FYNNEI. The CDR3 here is CASIPRGGNYGYTF. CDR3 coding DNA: TGTGCCAGCATCCCGAGGGGGGGTAACTATGGCTACACCTTC.

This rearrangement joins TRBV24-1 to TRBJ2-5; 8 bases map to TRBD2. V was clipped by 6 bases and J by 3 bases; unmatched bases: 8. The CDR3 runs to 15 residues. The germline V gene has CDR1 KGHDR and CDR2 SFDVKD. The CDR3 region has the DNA TGTGCCACCAGTTTCAATAGCGGGGCCAAAGAGACCCAGTACTTC. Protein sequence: CATSFNSGAKETQYF.

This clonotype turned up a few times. The DNA of the CDR3 is TGCAGTGCTAGCCCACAAGGGGAGACCCAGTACTTC. This gives the protein CSASPQGETQYF. The chain combines TRBV20-1 with TRBJ2-5; D remains unclear. Germline loops: CDR1 DFQATT, CDR2 SNEGSKA (reference sequence). Between the trimmed V and J ends, which lost 3 bases and 5 bases, there was a span of 10 bases. The length of the CDR3 is 12 residues.

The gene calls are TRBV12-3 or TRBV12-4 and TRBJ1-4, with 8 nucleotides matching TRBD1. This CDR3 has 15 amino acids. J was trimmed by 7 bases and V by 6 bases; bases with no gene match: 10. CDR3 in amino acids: CASSPRTGTGEKLFF. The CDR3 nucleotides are TGTGCCAGCAGCCCACGGACAGGGACGGGTGAAAAACTGTTTTTT.

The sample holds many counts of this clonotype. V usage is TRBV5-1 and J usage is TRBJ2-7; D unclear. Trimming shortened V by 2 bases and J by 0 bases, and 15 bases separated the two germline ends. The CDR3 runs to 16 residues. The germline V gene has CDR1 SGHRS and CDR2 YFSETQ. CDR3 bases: TGCGCCAGCAGCTTCACCGCAGGAATAAGCTCCTACGAGCAGTACTTC. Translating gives CASSFTAGISSYEQYF. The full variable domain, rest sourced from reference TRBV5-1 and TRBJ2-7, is KAGVTQTPRYLIKTRGQQVTLSCSPISGHRSVSWYQQTPGQGLQFLFEYFSETQRNKGNFPGRFSGRQFSNSRSEMNVSTLELGDSALYLCASSFTAGISSYEQYFGPGTRLTVT.

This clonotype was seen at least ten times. CDR3 DNA: TGTGCCAGCAGCCTTAGGGCTAGCGGGACCCAGGGAGGGGCCAACGTCCTGACTTTC. Protein: CASSLRASGTQGGANVLTF. The V call is TRBV7-2, the J call TRBJ2-6; 9 nucleotides align to TRBD2. Germline V lookup: CDR1 SGHTA, CDR2 FQGNSA. The CDR3 spans 19 residues. J lost 4 bases, V lost 5 bases, and 15 bases had no gene match.

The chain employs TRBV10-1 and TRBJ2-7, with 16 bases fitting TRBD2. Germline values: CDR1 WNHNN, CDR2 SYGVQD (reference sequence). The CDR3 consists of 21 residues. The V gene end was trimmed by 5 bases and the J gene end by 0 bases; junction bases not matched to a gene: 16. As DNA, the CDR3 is TGCGCCAGCAGTCGAGAGGGACTAGCGGGAGGGAAGACCGCATACTCCTACGAGCAGTACTTC. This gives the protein CASSREGLAGGKTAYSYEQYF.

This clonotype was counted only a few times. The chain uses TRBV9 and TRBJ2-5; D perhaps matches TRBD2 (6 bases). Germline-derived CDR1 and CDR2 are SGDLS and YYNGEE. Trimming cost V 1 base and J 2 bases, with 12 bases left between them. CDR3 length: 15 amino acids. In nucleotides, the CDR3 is TGTGCCAGCAGCGTATTAGGAGGGCCACAAGAGACCCAGTACTTC. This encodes CASSVLGGPQETQYF.

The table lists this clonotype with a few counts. CDR3 DNA sequence: TGTGCCAGCAGCACGGGGAACTCCTACGAGCAGTACTTC. It specifies CASSTGNSYEQYF. This sequence joins TRBV5-5 and TRBJ2-7, with D tentatively TRBD2 (5 bases). V was trimmed by 4 bases and J by 0 bases, leaving 8 bases between them. Per the germline V gene, CDR1 is SGHKS and CDR2 is YYEKEE (reference sequence). This CDR3 has 13 amino acids. Full variable domain (remainder filled in from reference TRBV5-5 and TRBJ2-7): DAGVTQSPTHLIKTRGQQVTLRCSPISGHKSVSWYQQVLGQGPQFIFQYYEKEERGRGNFPDRFSARQFPNYSSELNVNALLLGDSALYLCASSTGNSYEQYFGPGTRLTVT.

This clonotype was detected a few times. CDR3 DNA: TGCAGCGTCGCAGGGGACAGGGCTCAGCCCCAGCATTTT. Translating gives CSVAGDRAQPQHF. The genes are TRBV29-1 and TRBJ1-5; TRBD1 matches 9 bases. The CDR3 runs 13 residues. Germline CDR1 is SQVTM and CDR2 is ANQGSEA. V lost 6 bases, J lost 6 bases, and 6 bases stayed unmatched.

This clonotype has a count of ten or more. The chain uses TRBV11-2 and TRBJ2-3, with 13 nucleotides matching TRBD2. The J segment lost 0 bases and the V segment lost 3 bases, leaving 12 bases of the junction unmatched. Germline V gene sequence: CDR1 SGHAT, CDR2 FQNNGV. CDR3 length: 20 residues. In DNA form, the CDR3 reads TGTGCCAGCAGCTTCCCCGAAACTAGCGGGGGGGCCAGGAGCACAGATACGCAGTATTTT. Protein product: CASSFPETSGGARSTDTQYF.

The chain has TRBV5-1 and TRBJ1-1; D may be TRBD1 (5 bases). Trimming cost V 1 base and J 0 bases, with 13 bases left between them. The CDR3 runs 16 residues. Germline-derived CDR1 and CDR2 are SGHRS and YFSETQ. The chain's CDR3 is CASSLRPGRVNTEAFF. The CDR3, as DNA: TGCGCCAGCAGCTTGAGGCCAGGCAGGGTGAACACTGAAGCTTTCTTT.

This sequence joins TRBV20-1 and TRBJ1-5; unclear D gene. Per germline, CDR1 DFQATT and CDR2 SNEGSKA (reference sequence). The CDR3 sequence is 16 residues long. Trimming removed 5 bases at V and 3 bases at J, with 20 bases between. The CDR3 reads CSAPSGEGRLNQPQHF. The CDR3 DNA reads TGCAGTGCTCCCTCCGGTGAAGGGCGCCTCAATCAGCCCCAGCATTTT.

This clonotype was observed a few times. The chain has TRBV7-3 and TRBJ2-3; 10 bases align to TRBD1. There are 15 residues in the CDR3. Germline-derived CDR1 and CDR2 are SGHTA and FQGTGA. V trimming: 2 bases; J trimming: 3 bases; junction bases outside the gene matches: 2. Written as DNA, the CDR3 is TGTGCCAGCAGCTTAGGACAGGGGGGGACAGATACGCAGTATTTT. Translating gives CASSLGQGGTDTQYF.